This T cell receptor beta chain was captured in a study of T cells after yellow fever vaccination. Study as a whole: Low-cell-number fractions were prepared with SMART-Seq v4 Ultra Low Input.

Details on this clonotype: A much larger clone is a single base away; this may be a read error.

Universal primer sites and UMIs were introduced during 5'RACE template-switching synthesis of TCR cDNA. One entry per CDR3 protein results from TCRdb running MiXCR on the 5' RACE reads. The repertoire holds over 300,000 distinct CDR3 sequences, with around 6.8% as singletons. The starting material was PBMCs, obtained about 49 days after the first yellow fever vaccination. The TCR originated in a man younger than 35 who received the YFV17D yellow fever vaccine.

DNA of the CDR3: TGTGCCAGCAGCTTAACCAGCTGGGGAGGTGAGCAGTTCTTC. Translation gives CASSLTSWGGEQFF. This chain connects TRBV7-3 to TRBJ2-1; tentative D call: TRBD2 (6 bases). Germline V gene sequence: CDR1 SGHTA, CDR2 FQGTGA. V was pared by 0 bases and J by 9 bases, with 12 bases between. This CDR3 has 14 residues.